This T cell receptor (beta chain) was identified in a study of blood T cell repertoires in COVID-19. At the level of the study: Nucleic acid was either cDNA or gDNA, and it came from T cells, B-cell-depleted T cells, or PBMCs.

Donors in Cohort 3 counted as recovered after two negative PCRs, clearance, or symptom resolution. The assay was immunoSEQ multiplex PCR, and TCRdb's table has in-frame clones only and misses some. The sample yields roughly 400,000 clones, roughly 91% seen once. The CDR3 spans 17 residues. The germline V gene encodes CDR1 ENHRY and CDR2 SYGVKD. V lost 0 bases, J lost 9 bases, and 18 bases lay in between. The source material was PBMCs or T cells enriched from blood (not recorded which). The sequence derives from a man younger than 30 who had recovered from COVID-19. The chain uses TRBV10-3 and TRBJ1-6; D ambiguous. The CDR3 here is CAISESPKGTRGSPLHF. CDR3 bases: TGTGCCATCAGTGAGTCCCCCAAGGGAACTCGGGGTTCACCCCTCCACTTT.